These T cell receptor beta chains were read from a single sample in a study of T-cell reconstitution after alpha-beta-depleted transplantation in children. TCRdb fed the PCR reads into MiXCR, producing one record per CDR3 protein. The data show hundreds of thousands of distinct CDR3 sequences, 15% to 20% seen once. Specimen: PBMCs from the stem cell graft donor, collected from the stem cell graft. These receptors all stem from a human donor who donated a stem cell graft to a child with acute myeloid leukemia. Each CDR3 is given with its conserved first and last residue. Fields, in order: J gene, D gene, V gene, clone size, CDR3 DNA, CDR3 protein. D genes are given only for firm matches. Size tells how often a clone was seen (once, few, many) or the class of an expanded clone, and some rows leave it out.

>TRBJ2-3|.|TRBV9|few
TGTGCCAGCAGCGTAGGAACTAGCTATTCTGGGCAGTATTTT
CASSVGTSYSGQYF
>TRBJ2-2|.|TRBV7-3|few
TGTGCCAGCAGCCTAGAGTTGAGAGGGAACACCGGGGAGCTGTTTTTT
CASSLELRGNTGELFF
>TRBJ2-3|.|TRBV28|.
TGTGCCAGCGGCCTCGCTAGCATTGCAGATACGCAGTATTTT
CASGLASIADTQYF
>TRBJ2-3|.|TRBV20-1|.
TGCAGTGCTAGGGCCCGGCCACGGGGAACAGATACGCAGTATTTT
CSARARPRGTDTQYF
>TRBJ2-1|TRBD1|TRBV6-2/TRBV6-3|many
TGTGCCAGCAGTTACTCGAGGGACAGGGGAGACTACAATGAGCAGTTCTTC
CASSYSRDRGDYNEQFF
>TRBJ2-3|TRBD1|TRBV11-2|few
TGTGCCAGCAGCTTAACAGGGGGCCTCGGAGATACGCAGTATTTT
CASSLTGGLGDTQYF
>TRBJ2-7|TRBD2|TRBV4-3|few
TGCGCCAGCAGCCAAGACCGGGGGGAGAGCTCCTACGAGCAGTACTTC
CASSQDRGESSYEQYF
>TRBJ2-1|TRBD2|TRBV7-3|many
TGTGCCAGCAGCTCAGACCCTCTACGGGGGGATTTCAAAGACAATGAGCAGTTCTTC
CASSSDPLRGDFKDNEQFF
>TRBJ1-5|TRBD1|TRBV30|.
TGTGCCTGGAGTAGACAGGGTAACTTCAATCAGCCCCAGCATTTT
CAWSRQGNFNQPQHF
>TRBJ2-7|.|TRBV15|few
TGTGCCACCAGCCCCCGGGGAGGTACCTACGAGCAGTACTTC
CATSPRGGTYEQYF
>TRBJ2-1|.|TRBV7-2|few
TGTGCCAGCAGCTTAGGGCAGGTTTTCCTCAATGAGCAGTTCTTC
CASSLGQVFLNEQFF
>TRBJ2-1|.|TRBV2|.
TGTGCCAGCAGTGAAATCGGAGGGGAAGGCAATGAGCAGTTCTTC
CASSEIGGEGNEQFF
>TRBJ2-3|.|TRBV12-3/TRBV12-4|many
TGTGCCAGCAGTTTAGACAGGGGGCTAGCGGGGGCAAAGGATAGAGATACGCAGTATTTT
CASSLDRGLAGAKDRDTQYF
>TRBJ1-5|.|TRBV12-3/TRBV12-4|.
TGTGCCAGCAGCCCTCTATCCCGAGTGAGCAATCAGCCCCAGCATTTT
CASSPLSRVSNQPQHF
>TRBJ2-7|.|TRBV6-4|many
TGTGCCAGCAGTGACCTCTTACGTGACTTAAGAGACGCCTACGAGCAGTACTTC
CASSDLLRDLRDAYEQYF
>TRBJ2-7|.|TRBV29-1|many
TGCAGCGTGGGGAAAGGGCGCTACGAGCAGTACTTC
CSVGKGRYEQYF
>TRBJ1-1|.|TRBV7-2|.
TGTGCCAGCAGCTCGTTAGGTTTTTGGCTTTTCTTT
CASSSLGFWLFF
>TRBJ2-1|TRBD2|TRBV7-2|.
TGTGCCAGCAGCTCCCAGCGGGGGGGAAGGAATGAGCAGTTCTTC
CASSSQRGGRNEQFF
>TRBJ2-1|TRBD2|TRBV5-1|few
TGCGCCAGCAGCTCGGGGGGGGGCCGGTACAATGAGCAGTTCTTC
CASSSGGGRYNEQFF
>TRBJ2-1|.|TRBV20-1|many
TGCAGTGCCCCTCCACACGGAACTAGGGTCGTCAATGAGCAGTTCTTC
CSAPPHGTRVVNEQFF
>TRBJ2-2|TRBD1|TRBV7-3|many
TGTGCCAGCAGCTTAACGGGACAGGGGAACACCGGGGAGCTGTTTTTT
CASSLTGQGNTGELFF
>TRBJ2-7|TRBD1|TRBV24-1|.
TGTGCCACCAGTGACATAGGACAGGGGGCCACCTACGAGCAGTACTTC
CATSDIGQGATYEQYF
>TRBJ1-1|.|TRBV5-1|many
TGCGCCAGCAGCGGCAGGGGCGACACTGAAGCTTTCTTT
CASSGRGDTEAFF
>TRBJ1-5|TRBD1|TRBV9|few
TGTGCCAGCAGTGGGACAGGGCCCTGGGGCAATCAGCCCCAGCATTTT
CASSGTGPWGNQPQHF
>TRBJ2-5|TRBD1|TRBV5-1|.
TGCGCCAGCCGACAGGGGTTAGAGACCCAGTACTTC
CASRQGLETQYF
>TRBJ1-1|.|TRBV20-1|many
TGCAGTGCTAGTGGCAGCGTTGGGGCTTTCTTT
CSASGSVGAFF
>TRBJ2-1|TRBD2|TRBV7-3|.
TGTGCCAGCAGCGATGGGACTAGCGATGCCAATGAGCAGTTCTTC
CASSDGTSDANEQFF
>TRBJ2-1|.|TRBV3-1|few
TGTGCCAGCAGCCAAGTGGGTGGCAGGGTGTACAATGAGCAGTTCTTC
CASSQVGGRVYNEQFF
>TRBJ2-3|TRBD2|TRBV7-2|.
TGTGCCAGCAGCTTAGGAGGACTAGCGGAAAAGACAGATACGCAGTATTTT
CASSLGGLAEKTDTQYF
>TRBJ1-2|.|TRBV12-3/TRBV12-4|many
TGTGCCAGCAGTGGCTCAAGGCCGGGCTACACCTTC
CASSGSRPGYTF
>TRBJ1-3|.|TRBV7-2|few
TGTGCCAGCAGCCCGGGGGCAGGGGGAAACACCATATATTTT
CASSPGAGGNTIYF
>TRBJ1-2|TRBD1|TRBV12-3/TRBV12-4|few
TGTGCCAGCAGCCAAGCCCCGGGACAGGGGAGCTATGGCTACACCTTC
CASSQAPGQGSYGYTF
>TRBJ1-1|.|TRBV29-1|many
TGCAGCGTGCCTGCTACAGGGAGGGGCACTGAAGCTTTCTTT
CSVPATGRGTEAFF
>TRBJ2-5|.|TRBV20-1|few
TGCAGTGCTACCCCCGACAGCCAAGAGACCCAGTACTTC
CSATPDSQETQYF
>TRBJ1-3|.|TRBV24-1|few
TGTGCCACCAGTGATTTGGTCGCAGGGACCATATATTTT
CATSDLVAGTIYF
>TRBJ1-3|.|TRBV5-5|few
TGTGCCAGCAGCTTGGAAGGGGGGCCTGGAAACACCATATATTTT
CASSLEGGPGNTIYF